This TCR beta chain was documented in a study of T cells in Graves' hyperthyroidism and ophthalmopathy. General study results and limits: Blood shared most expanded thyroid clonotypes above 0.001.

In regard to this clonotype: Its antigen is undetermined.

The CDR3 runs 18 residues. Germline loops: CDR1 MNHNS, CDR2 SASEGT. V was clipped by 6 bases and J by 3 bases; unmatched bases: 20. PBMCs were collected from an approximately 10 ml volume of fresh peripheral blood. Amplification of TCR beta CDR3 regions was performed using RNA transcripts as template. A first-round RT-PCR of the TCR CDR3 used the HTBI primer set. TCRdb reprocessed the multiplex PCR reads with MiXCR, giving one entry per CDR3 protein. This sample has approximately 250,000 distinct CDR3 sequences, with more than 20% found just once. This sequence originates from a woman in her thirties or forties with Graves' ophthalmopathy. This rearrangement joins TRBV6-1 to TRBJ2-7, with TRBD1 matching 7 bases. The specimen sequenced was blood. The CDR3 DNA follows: TGTGCCAGCAGGAAAGGACAGGCCTGGTCGGGTGGCAACTACGAGCAGTACTTC. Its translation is CASRKGQAWSGGNYEQYF.